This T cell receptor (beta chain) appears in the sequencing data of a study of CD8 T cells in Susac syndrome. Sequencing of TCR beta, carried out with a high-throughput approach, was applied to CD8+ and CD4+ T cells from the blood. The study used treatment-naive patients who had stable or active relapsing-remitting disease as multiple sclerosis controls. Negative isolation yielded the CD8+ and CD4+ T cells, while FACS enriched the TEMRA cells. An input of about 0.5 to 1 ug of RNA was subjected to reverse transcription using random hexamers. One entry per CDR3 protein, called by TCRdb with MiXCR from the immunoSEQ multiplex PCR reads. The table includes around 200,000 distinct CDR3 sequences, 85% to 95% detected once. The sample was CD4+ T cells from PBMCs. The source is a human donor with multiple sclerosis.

Written as DNA, the CDR3 is TGTGCCCAATTGGGACAGAACTCCTACGAGCAGTACTTC. Translation: CAQLGQNSYEQYF. The genes are TRBV30 and TRBJ2-7; 7 nucleotides agree with TRBD1. Unmatched junction bases numbered 7, after V lost 8 bases and J lost 0 bases. Germline V gives CDR1 GTSNPN, CDR2 SVGIG (reference sequence). CDR3 length: 13 residues.